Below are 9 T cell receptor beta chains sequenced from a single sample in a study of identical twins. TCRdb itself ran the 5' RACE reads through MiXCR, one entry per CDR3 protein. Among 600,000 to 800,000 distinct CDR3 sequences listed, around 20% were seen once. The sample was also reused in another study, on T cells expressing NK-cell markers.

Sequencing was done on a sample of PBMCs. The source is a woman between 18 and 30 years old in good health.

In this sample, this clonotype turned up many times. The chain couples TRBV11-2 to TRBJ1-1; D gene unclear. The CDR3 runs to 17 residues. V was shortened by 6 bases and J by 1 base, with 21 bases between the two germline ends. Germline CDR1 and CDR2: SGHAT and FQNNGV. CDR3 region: CASRDTTVGGANTEAFF. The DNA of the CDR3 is TGTGCCAGCAGAGATACAACTGTAGGTGGCGCGAACACTGAAGCTTTCTTT.

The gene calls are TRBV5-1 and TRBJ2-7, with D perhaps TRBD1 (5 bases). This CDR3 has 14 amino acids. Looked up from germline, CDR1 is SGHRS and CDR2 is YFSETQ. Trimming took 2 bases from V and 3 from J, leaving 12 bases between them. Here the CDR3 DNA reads TGCGCCAGCAGCTTAAGGGGTCCTAACTACGAGCAGTACTTC. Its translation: CASSLRGPNYEQYF. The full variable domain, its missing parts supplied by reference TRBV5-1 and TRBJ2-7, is KAGVTQTPRYLIKTRGQQVTLSCSPISGHRSVSWYQQTPGQGLQFLFEYFSETQRNKGNFPGRFSGRQFSNSRSEMNVSTLELGDSALYLCASSLRGPNYEQYFGPGTRLTVT.

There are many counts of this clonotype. The CDR3, as DNA: TGTGCCAGCAGTTACGGAAATCAGCCCCAGCATTTT. Translated, it gives CASSYGNQPQHF. The V gene is TRBV12-3 or TRBV12-4, the J gene TRBJ1-5; D is undetermined. The CDR3 extends over 12 amino acids. Trimming cost V 4 bases and J 4 bases, with 5 bases left between them.

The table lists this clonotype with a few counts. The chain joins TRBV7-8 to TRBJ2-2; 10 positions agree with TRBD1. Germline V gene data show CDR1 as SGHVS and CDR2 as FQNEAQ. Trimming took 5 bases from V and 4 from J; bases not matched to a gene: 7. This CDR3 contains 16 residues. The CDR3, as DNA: TGTGCCAGCAGCCCGAGACAGGGGGCGCCCACCGGGGAGCTGTTTTTT. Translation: CASSPRQGAPTGELFF. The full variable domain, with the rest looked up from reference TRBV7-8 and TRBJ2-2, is GAGVSQSPRYKVAKRGQDVALRCDPISGHVSLFWYQQALGQGPEFLTYFQNEAQLDKSGLPSDRFFAERPEGSVSTLKIQRTQQEDSAVYLCASSPRQGAPTGELFFGEGSRLTVL.

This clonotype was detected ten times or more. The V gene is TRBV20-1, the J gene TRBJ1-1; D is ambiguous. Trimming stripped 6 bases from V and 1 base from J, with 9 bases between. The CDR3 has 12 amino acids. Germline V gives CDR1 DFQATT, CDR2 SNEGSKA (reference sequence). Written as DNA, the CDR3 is TGCAGTGCACGGGCAGGGAACACTGAAGCTTTCTTT. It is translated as CSARAGNTEAFF.

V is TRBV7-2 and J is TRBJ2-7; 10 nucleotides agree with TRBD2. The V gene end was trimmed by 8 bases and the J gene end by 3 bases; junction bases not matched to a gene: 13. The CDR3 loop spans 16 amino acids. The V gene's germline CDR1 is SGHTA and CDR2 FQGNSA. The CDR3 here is CASRGASGSGGYEQYF. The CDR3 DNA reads TGTGCCAGCCGAGGGGCTAGCGGGAGTGGAGGCTACGAGCAGTACTTC.

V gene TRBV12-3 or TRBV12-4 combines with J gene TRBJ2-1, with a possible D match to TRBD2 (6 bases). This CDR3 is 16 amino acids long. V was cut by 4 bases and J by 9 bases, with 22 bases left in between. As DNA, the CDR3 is TGTGCCAGCAGTTCAAGACTAGTTTCGTTTTTGCGTGAGCAGTTCTTC. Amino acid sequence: CASSSRLVSFLREQFF.

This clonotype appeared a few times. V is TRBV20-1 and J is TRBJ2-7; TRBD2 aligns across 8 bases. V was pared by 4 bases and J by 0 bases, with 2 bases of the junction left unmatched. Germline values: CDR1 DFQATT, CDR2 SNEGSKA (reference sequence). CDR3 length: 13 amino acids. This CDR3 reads CSAIAGYSYEQYF. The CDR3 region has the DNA TGCAGTGCTATAGCGGGGTACTCCTACGAGCAGTACTTC.

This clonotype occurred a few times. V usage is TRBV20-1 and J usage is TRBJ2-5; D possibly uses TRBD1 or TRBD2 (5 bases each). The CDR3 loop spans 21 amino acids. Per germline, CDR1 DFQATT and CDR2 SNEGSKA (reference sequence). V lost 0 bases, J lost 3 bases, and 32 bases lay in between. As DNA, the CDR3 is TGCAGTGCTAGAGATCTCAATACTCCGGTTCCGGGACCCGAAGCCAAAGAGACCCAGTACTTC. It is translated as CSARDLNTPVPGPEAKETQYF.